This entry lists 10 T cell receptor beta chains sequenced from one sample in a study of Ad26.COV2.S vaccination and SARS-CoV-2 variants. Only in-frame clones appear in the TCRdb table, and some are missing; sequencing was by immunoSEQ multiplex PCR. The data contain around 300,000 clones, 75% to 90% of them singletons. Treatment defined: around 19 received Ad26.COV2.S at low or high dose, single or two shots; five or six received placebo; per-sample allocation not given. Samples were taken on day 63 after the first vaccine or placebo injection. The input for sequencing was peripheral blood, taken in a trial of Ad26.COV2.S vaccine versus placebo. The receptors here all came from a person aged 18-65 years who received the Ad26.COV2.S COVID-19 vaccine or a placebo.

In this sample, this clone turned up once. V and J are TRBV10-2 and TRBJ2-3, with unresolved D. Deletions cut 4 bases from V and 1 base from J, with 9 bases between. The CDR3 length is 14 residues. CDR1 is WSHSY, CDR2 SAAADI, per germline. The CDR3 DNA is TGCGCCAGCAGTGGGGTGAAGGGCACAGATACGCAGTATTTT. Translating it yields CASSGVKGTDTQYF.

The chain couples TRBV28 to TRBJ2-7; either TRBD1 or TRBD2 may supply D (5 bases each). CDR1 and CDR2 from the germline V gene are MDHEN and SYDVKM. Trimming pared 7 bases from V and 2 bases from J, leaving 15 bases between. The CDR3 consists of 14 residues. CDR3: CASIGTSSPYEQYF. The CDR3 bases are TGTGCCAGCATCGGGACCTCCAGTCCCTACGAGCAGTACTTC.

The chain is built from TRBV7-9 and TRBJ2-1; TRBD2 might be the D (5 bases). V lost 4 bases to trimming and J lost 1 base, with 17 bases between them. The CDR3 sequence is 17 residues long. The germline gives CDR1 SEHNR, CDR2 FQNEAQ (reference sequence). The CDR3 DNA reads TGTGCCAGCAGCTCCTCAGGAGCTGGAGGATCCTACAATGAGCAGTTCTTC. Its translation: CASSSSGAGGSYNEQFF. Combining the CDR3 with reference TRBV7-9 and TRBJ2-1 gives the whole variable domain DTGVSQNPRHKITKRGQNVTFRCDPISEHNRLYWYRQTLGQGPEFLTYFQNEAQLEKSRLLSDRFSAERPKGSFSTLEIQRTEQGDSAMYLCASSSSGAGGSYNEQFFGPGTRLTVL.

V gene TRBV2 combines with J gene TRBJ1-2; 9 nucleotides align to TRBD1. V trimming: 6 bases; J trimming: 6 bases; junction bases outside the gene matches: 8. Germline CDR1 SNHLY, CDR2 FYNNEI. The CDR3 has 14 residues. CDR3 sequence (DNA): TGTGCCAGCAGATACAGGGGGCGCACTGATGGCTACACCTTC. Translated: CASRYRGRTDGYTF. Combining the CDR3 with reference TRBV2 and TRBJ1-2 gives the whole variable domain EPEVTQTPSHQVTQMGQEVILRCVPISNHLYFYWYRQILGQKVEFLVSFYNNEISEKSEIFDDQFSVERPDGSNFTLKIRSTKLEDSAMYFCASRYRGRTDGYTFGSGTRLTVV.

CDR3: CASSISPAGGEETQYF. CDR3 DNA sequence: TGTGCCAGTAGTATCTCCCCAGCGGGGGGGGAGGAGACCCAGTACTTC. The V call is TRBV19, the J call TRBJ2-5; TRBD2 agrees at 10 bases. The CDR3 extends over 16 amino acids. Losses at the gene ends were 3 bases for V and 5 bases for J; bases not matched to a gene: 9. Germline V gene lookup returns CDR1 LNHDA and CDR2 SQIVND (reference sequence). The complete variable domain, with remaining parts taken from reference TRBV19 and TRBJ2-5, reads DGGITQSPKYLFRKEGQNVTLSCEQNLNHDAMYWYRQDPGQGLRLIYYSQIVNDFQKGDIAEGYSVSREKKESFPLTVTSAQKNPTAFYLCASSISPAGGEETQYFGPGTRLLVL.

The rearrangement joins TRBV9 to TRBJ2-1; the D is unclear. Trimming removed 4 bases from V and 5 bases from J, with 4 bases in between. Germline values: CDR1 SGDLS, CDR2 YYNGEE. CDR3 length: 11 amino acids. The CDR3 reads CASSFDNEQFF. The CDR3 nucleotides read TGTGCCAGCAGCTTCGACAATGAGCAGTTCTTC.

This sequence joins TRBV28 and TRBJ2-6, with D possibly matching TRBD1 (6 bases). Germline loops: CDR1 MDHEN, CDR2 SYDVKM. The CDR3 contains 19 residues. Trimming removed 2 bases at V and 0 bases at J, with 17 bases between. For the CDR3, the DNA is TGTGCCAGCAGTTTAGGGCGGACAGTAAGATACTCTGGGGCCAACGTCCTGACTTTC. Translation: CASSLGRTVRYSGANVLTF.

The chain is built from TRBV7-8 and TRBJ1-1; 9 bases align to TRBD1. The CDR3 is 15 residues long. V lost 9 bases and J lost 1; bases outside the gene matches: 9. Germline CDR1 is SGHVS and CDR2 is FQNEAQ. This CDR3 reads CASQLQGAGNTEAFF. DNA for the CDR3: TGTGCCAGTCAATTACAGGGGGCTGGGAACACTGAAGCTTTCTTT. The entire variable domain, with the rest obtained from reference TRBV7-8 and TRBJ1-1, is as follows: GAGVSQSPRYKVAKRGQDVALRCDPISGHVSLFWYQQALGQGPEFLTYFQNEAQLDKSGLPSDRFFAERPEGSVSTLKIQRTQQEDSAVYLCASQLQGAGNTEAFFGQGTRLTVV.

The chain joins TRBV29-1 to TRBJ1-1; D not resolved. The CDR3 runs 11 residues. Germline CDR1 is SQVTM and CDR2 is ANQGSEA. Trimming pared 7 bases from V and 5 bases from J, leaving 11 bases between. CDR3 in DNA: TGCAGCGCCGTACGCGGTACTGAAGCTTTCTTT. The encoded protein is CSAVRGTEAFF.

V is TRBV14 and J is TRBJ2-1; 13 bases align to TRBD2. V lost 4 bases, J lost 8 bases, and 11 bases stayed unmatched. This CDR3 contains 17 residues. The germline gives CDR1 SGHDN, CDR2 FVKESK. The CDR3 nucleotides read TGTGCCAGCAGCCGACTACTAGCGGGGGGGCCCGGCGATGAGCAGTTCTTC. Translating it yields CASSRLLAGGPGDEQFF. The full variable domain, in which reference TRBV14 and TRBJ2-1 provide the parts outside the CDR3, is EAGVTQFPSHSVIEKGQTVTLRCDPISGHDNLYWYRRVMGKEIKFLLHFVKESKQDESGMPNNRFLAERTGGTYSTLKVQPAELEDSGVYFCASSRLLAGGPGDEQFFGPGTRLTVL.